This T cell receptor beta chain originates from a study of cytomegalovirus exposure and HLA in healthy donors (TCRdb year 2017). About the investigation overall: An earlier analysis of about 530 of the donors reported 276 Gb of sequence data and about 120 million unique TCR beta sequences obtained from about 179 million T cells. About 280 gigabases of sequencing data and around 85 million unique TCR sequences made up an early release that covered some 640 HLA-typed donors. Among the roughly 400 genotyped donors, about 85% belonged to the genetic ancestry cluster associated with self-reported Caucasian donors. The study was designed to test whether signatures of past pathogen exposure could be identified by cataloging public T cell receptors. The study used immunosequencing to profile the T cell repertoires of approximately 650 subjects and linked those repertoires to cytomegalovirus serostatus. A separate validation cohort of approximately 120 different subjects was used in addition to the 666-subject first cohort. To predict cytomegalovirus infection status, the study combined high-throughput TCR immunosequencing, statistical association of individual TCRs with disease status, and machine learning. A later analysis re-analyzed previously published TCR beta repertoires from several hundred donors and added high-resolution HLA genotyping to study TCR occurrence patterns. In the later analysis, no new phenotypic data were used to find candidate immune exposures; instead, reliance was placed on TCR beta sequences and their occurrence across donors. An earlier analysis of a few hundred of the donors applied high-throughput TCR beta sequencing to assess whether each TCR beta V gene segment acted as functional or pseudogenic. Donor age, sex, ethnicity and CMV serostatus were compiled together with the repertoire data. In a later genetic analysis, genome-wide SNP genotypes for about 65% of the roughly 670 donors were used, and that subset was treated as a discovery cohort. All discovery cohort repertoires had been generated using a single sequencing platform. Both class I and class II loci were covered by HLA typing, at four-digit resolution. The number of donors typed differed by locus, with roughly 620-640 for A, B, C, DRB1 and DQB1, roughly 520 for DQA1, about 610 for DPA1, and about 450 for DPB1. Several DR-DQ haplotypes were treated as single units for association and clustering because of strong linkage in the cohort. Across approximately 400 genotyped donors of the cohort, an average of roughly 250,000 unique TCR beta nucleotide sequences per donor were sequenced, and approximately 17% of those sequences were non-productive.

As regards this clone: Its cognate antigen has yet to be identified. No base quality values were provided; no much bigger clone lies one nucleotide off.

Overall results and qualifications from the work: In a later genetic analysis, fewer N-insertions in productive TCRs were reported among donors in an Asian-associated ancestry cluster than the 666-donor mean. When HLA alleles, especially DR and DQ, strongly co-occurred, attributing TCR associations to individual alleles was difficult. In this cohort, only TCR beta chains were sequenced, and detectable features were limited by the absence of alpha or paired-chain data. Linkage disequilibrium might explain the correlated functional status among segregating V segments, but an unknown experimental factor could not be ruled out. V-gene and J-gene trimming of TCR beta chains was associated with a missense DCLRE1C variant in a later genetic analysis, and the association was replicated in an independent cohort. In a later analysis, most CMV-associated TCR beta chains were found to appear HLA-restricted, with HLA associations seemingly driven largely by CMV exposure. HLA typing was unavailable for some donors at each locus, so association tests used only the typed subset. The sequencing pipeline was judged likely to have produced a cluster of highly shared sequence variants as a technical artifact. In an earlier analysis of fewer than 700 of the donors, most TCR beta V segments appeared in productive rearrangements about 87% or about 30% of the time, broadly matching IMGT annotations. At a false discovery rate of 0.05, a later analysis linked under 20,000 TCR beta sequences to specific HLA alleles. A later analysis reported that several top co-occurrence clusters appeared linked to parvovirus B19, influenza, CMV and Epstein-Barr virus. Three of the identified cytomegalovirus-associated TCR beta chains were confirmed in vitro to be specific for cytomegalovirus antigens. Most TCR sequences were seen in very few donors, while some public TCRs were found in many individuals. Because counts were too low, under 20 rarely observed V segments, including chromosome 9 orphons, were left out of the earlier analysis of approximately 500 of the donors. Immune exposure information for the cohort was limited to CMV serostatus. In both the original and validation cohorts, the classifier was reported to diagnose cytomegalovirus status with high specificity and sensitivity. A further reported finding was that TCR beta sequences accurately predicted the HLA-A and HLA-B alleles for most subjects in the first cohort. According to the authors, the approach could potentially be generalized to other disease states and immunological phenotypes. The study listed 164 TCR beta chains as associated with cytomegalovirus. The presence/absence analyses assumed that sequencing depth was roughly uniform across donors, and that assumption may not be true. In a later analysis, the rate of TCR association differed among HLA loci, with DRB1 alleles having the most associated TCRs and HLA-C alleles having the fewest. In a later analysis, HLA-associated TCR beta chains were found to be more clonally expanded and to have lower generation probabilities than equally common non-associated chains. The 87-base-pair reads could not distinguish some IMGT-functional V segments, including TRBV6-2 and TRBV6-3, so those segments were excluded.

In total, more than 500 healthy bone marrow donors made up the cohort. At the time of sampling, all cohort members were nominally healthy, though unrecorded immune exposures were likely present. The donor tested CMV seropositive and was one of the 289 seropositive cohort members. Every donor gave a peripheral blood sample, and the peripheral blood mononuclear cells from that sample were used for TCR beta sequencing. Genomic DNA was extracted from the blood cell samples with the Qiagen DNeasy Blood Extraction Kit. The CDR3 spans 12 residues, from the cysteine through the phenylalanine. Only the CDR3 DNA stays, 36 bases, in frame from base 1. Per the germline V gene, MNHEY is the CDR1 and SVGAGI is the CDR2. The trim is 4 bases for V and 8 bases for J, with a gap of 6 bases between the germline ends. Libraries were prepared through the immunoSEQ multiplex PCR assay. A mixture of 60 forward primers for TCR Vbeta segments and 13 reverse primers for TCR Jbeta segments was used in the multiplex PCR. The CDR3 region of rearranged TCR beta genes was amplified from genomic DNA with a multiplex PCR assay. On the Illumina HiSeq System, the amplified TCR beta libraries were sequenced as 87-base-pair reads. The published analysis was carried out like this. Across the 640 or so repertoires, a later analysis counted about 81 million unique TCR beta chains, 8.5 million to 12 million of which were shared by at least two donors. Raw reads were error-corrected and collapsed into unique sequences with a nearest-neighbor algorithm that merged closely related sequences to remove PCR and sequencing errors. To assign V, D and J gene segments, CDR3 sequences were aligned to IMGT reference sequences. For a sequence to be retained, a match of at least six nucleotides to both a V gene segment and a J gene segment was required. A rearrangement was called productive if the CDR3 had no stop codons and remained in frame with V and J, and every other rearrangement was called non-productive. CDR3 was defined by IMGT convention, running from the second conserved V-encoded cysteine to the conserved J-encoded phenylalanine. Sequences without an unambiguous match to a single V gene segment were excluded from the earlier analysis of 500 to 700 of the donors. In an earlier analysis of approximately 550 of the donors, V segments were called functional above 56.7% productive rearrangements and were called segregating when the between-donor standard deviation exceeded 5%. To diagnose cytomegalovirus status from the catalog of TCR beta chain sequences, a statistical classification framework was built. V and J gene assignment, in a later analysis, came from comparing TCR nucleotide sequences with IMGT/GENE-DB human TR gene sequences. In a later analysis, CDR3 sequences and most-parsimonious VDJ recombination scenarios were assigned using the TCRdist pipeline. In a later analysis, each TCR beta chain was defined by its CDR3 amino acid sequence together with its V-gene family, and reads without a unique V-gene family were excluded. As a way to deal with suspected cross-contamination and a sequencing artifact, a later analysis dropped over 550 nucleotide sequences that were highly shared and had low generation probability. For each public chain, a later analysis derived a clonal expansion index from normalized ranks of inferred template counts within each repertoire. In a later analysis, generation probabilities were computed with a VDJ recombination model fitted to out-of-frame rearrangements, and the resulting probabilities were checked against IGoR. In a later analysis, TCR-TCR, TCR-HLA and TCR-CMV co-occurrence was scored with hypergeometric tests, and a repertoire-size bias correction was applied to TCR pairs. In a later analysis, false discovery rates were estimated by permuting HLA or CMV assignments 20 times. In a later analysis, co-occurring TCRs were grouped with DBSCAN, and TCRdist sequence similarity was added when clustering was performed within HLA-allele-positive subsets. Co-occurrence clustering excluded repertoires with fewer than 30,000 or more than 120,000 public chains, plus five with anomalous nucleotide sharing. Here the immuneACCESS table is served through TCRdb, limited to in-frame sequences with V and J called. Missing clones are a known gap in these copies; in checked studies unresolved V genes cover under half, and the rest lacks a known reason. That table is the source of V, J and clone size, and D and trimming were worked out from the DNA. The sample records 100,000 to 150,000 clones, roughly four fifths of which are singletons. Over 4.5% of the sample is held by the ten biggest clonotypes.

The receptor was derived from a woman between 40 and 50 years old in good health and CMV-seropositive. Sequencing was carried out using PBMCs. The chain was built from TRBV6-5 and TRBJ1-6; the D gene remains uncertain. The CDR3 amino acid sequence is: CASSLTDSPLHF. The nucleotide sequence reads TGTGCCAGCAGTTTAACGGATTCACCCCTCCACTTT.